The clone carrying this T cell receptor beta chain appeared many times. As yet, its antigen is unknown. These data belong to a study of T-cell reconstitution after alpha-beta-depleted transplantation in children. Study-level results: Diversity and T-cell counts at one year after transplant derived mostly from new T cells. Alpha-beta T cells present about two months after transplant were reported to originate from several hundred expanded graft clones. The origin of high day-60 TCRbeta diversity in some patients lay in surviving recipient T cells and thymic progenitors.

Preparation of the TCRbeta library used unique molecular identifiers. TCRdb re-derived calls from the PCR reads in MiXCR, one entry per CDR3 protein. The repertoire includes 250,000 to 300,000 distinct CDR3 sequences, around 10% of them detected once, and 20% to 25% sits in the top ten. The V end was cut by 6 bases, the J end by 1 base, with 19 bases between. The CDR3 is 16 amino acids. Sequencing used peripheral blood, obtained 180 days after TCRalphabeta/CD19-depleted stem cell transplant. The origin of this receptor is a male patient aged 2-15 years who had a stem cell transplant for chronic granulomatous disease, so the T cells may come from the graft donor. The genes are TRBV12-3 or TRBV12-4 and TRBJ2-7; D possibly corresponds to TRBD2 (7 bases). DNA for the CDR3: TGTGCCAGCAGAGCCGGGGGGCGTACAAAATCCTACGAGCAGTACTTC. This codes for CASRAGGRTKSYEQYF.